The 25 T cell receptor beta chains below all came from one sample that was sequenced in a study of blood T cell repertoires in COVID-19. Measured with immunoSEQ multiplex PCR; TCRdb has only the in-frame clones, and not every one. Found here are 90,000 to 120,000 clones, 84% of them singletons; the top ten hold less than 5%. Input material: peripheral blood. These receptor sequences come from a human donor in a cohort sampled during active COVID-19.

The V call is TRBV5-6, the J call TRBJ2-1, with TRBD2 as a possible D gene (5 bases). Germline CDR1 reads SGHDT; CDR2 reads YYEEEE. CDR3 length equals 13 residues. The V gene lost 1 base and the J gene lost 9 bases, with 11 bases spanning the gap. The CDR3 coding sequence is TGTGCCAGCAGCTTGAGGCGGAGCGGTGAGCAGTTCTTC. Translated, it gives CASSLRRSGEQFF.

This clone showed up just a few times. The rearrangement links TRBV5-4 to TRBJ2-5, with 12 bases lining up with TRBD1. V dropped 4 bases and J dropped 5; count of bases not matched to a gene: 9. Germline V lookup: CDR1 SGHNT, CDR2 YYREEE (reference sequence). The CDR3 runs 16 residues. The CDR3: CASSRGRDRGRETQYF. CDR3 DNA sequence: TGTGCCAGCAGCAGGGGGAGGGACAGGGGGCGTGAGACCCAGTACTTC.

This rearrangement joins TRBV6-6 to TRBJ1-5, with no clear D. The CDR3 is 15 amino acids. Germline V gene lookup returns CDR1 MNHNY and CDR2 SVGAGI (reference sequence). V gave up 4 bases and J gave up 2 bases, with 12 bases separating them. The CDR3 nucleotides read TGTGCCAGCAGTTCCCAGCGGGCTGGCAATCAGCCCCAGCATTTT. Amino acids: CASSSQRAGNQPQHF.

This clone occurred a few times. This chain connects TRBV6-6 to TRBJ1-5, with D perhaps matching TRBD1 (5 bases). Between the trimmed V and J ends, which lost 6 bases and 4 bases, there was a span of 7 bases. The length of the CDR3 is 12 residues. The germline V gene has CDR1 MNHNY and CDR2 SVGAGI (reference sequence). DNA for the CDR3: TGTGCCAGCAGGCAGGGAAATCAGCCCCAGCATTTT. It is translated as CASRQGNQPQHF.

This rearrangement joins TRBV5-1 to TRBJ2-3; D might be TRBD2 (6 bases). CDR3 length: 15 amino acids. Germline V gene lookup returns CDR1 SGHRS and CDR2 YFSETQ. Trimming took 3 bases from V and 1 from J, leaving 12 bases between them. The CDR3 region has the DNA TGCGCCAGCAGCTGGGGGGACTCACGCACAGATACGCAGTATTTT. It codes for CASSWGDSRTDTQYF.

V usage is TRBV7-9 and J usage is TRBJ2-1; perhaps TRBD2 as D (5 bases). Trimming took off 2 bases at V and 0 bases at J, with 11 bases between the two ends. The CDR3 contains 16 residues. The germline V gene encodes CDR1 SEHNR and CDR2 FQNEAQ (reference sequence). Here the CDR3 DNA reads TGTGCCAGCAGCTTAACGACTACAAGCTCCTACAATGAGCAGTTCTTC. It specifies CASSLTTTSSYNEQFF.

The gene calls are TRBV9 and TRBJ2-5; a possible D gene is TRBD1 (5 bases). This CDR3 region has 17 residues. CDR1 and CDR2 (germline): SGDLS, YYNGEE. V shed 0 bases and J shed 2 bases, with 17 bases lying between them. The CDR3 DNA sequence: TGTGCCAGCAGCGTAGCTGCCCAGGGAATTTGGCAAGAGACCCAGTACTTC. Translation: CASSVAAQGIWQETQYF.

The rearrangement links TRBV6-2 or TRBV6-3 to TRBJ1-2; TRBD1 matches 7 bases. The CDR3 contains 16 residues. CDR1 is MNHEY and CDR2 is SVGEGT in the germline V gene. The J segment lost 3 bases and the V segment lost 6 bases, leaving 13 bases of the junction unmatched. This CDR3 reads CASSLPVRGHHYGYTF. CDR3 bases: TGTGCCAGCAGCCTACCGGTGAGGGGGCACCACTATGGCTACACCTTC.

The CDR3 spells CASSELGLAGETQYF. CDR3 DNA sequence: TGTGCCAGCAGTGAACTCGGACTAGCTGGGGAGACCCAGTACTTC. The chain uses TRBV2 and TRBJ2-5, with 8 bases lining up with TRBD2. V dropped 2 bases and J dropped 5; count of bases not matched to a gene: 7. The CDR3 has 15 amino acids. Germline lookup yields CDR1 SNHLY and CDR2 FYNNEI.

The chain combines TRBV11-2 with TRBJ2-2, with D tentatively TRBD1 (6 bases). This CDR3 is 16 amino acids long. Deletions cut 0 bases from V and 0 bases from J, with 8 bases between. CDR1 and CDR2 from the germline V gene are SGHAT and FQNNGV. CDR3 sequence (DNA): TGTGCCAGCAGCTTAGAGACAGGTTCGAACACCGGGGAGCTGTTTTTT. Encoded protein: CASSLETGSNTGELFF.

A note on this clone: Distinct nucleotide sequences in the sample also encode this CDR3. The CDR3: CASSRGQGKNIQYF. In nucleotides, the CDR3 is TGTGCCAGCAGTAGGGGACAGGGAAAAAACATTCAGTACTTC. The J gene is TRBJ2-4, the V gene TRBV6-5; 9 bases line up with TRBD1. J was trimmed by 4 bases and V by 5 bases; bases with no gene match: 3. The length of the CDR3 is 14 residues. Germline values: CDR1 MNHEY, CDR2 SVGAGI.

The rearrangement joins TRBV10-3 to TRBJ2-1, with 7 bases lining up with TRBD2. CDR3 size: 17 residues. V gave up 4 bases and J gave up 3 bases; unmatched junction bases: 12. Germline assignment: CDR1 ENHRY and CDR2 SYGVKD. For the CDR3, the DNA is TGTGCCATCAGTGCCCTAGCCGGGAGGAGTAGCTACAATGAGCAGTTCTTC. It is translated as CAISALAGRSSYNEQFF.

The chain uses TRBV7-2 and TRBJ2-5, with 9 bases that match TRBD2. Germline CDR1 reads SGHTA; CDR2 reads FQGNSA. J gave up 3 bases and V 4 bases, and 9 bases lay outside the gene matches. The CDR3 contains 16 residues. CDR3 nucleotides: TGTGCCAGCAGCTCCTTTAGGCTAGCGGGAAAAGAGACCCAGTACTTC. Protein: CASSSFRLAGKETQYF. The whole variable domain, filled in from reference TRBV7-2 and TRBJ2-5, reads GAGVSQSPSNKVTEKGKDVELRCDPISGHTALYWYRQSLGQGLEFLIYFQGNSAPDKSGLPSDRFSAERTGGSVSTLTIQRTQQEDSAVYLCASSSFRLAGKETQYFGPGTRLLVL.

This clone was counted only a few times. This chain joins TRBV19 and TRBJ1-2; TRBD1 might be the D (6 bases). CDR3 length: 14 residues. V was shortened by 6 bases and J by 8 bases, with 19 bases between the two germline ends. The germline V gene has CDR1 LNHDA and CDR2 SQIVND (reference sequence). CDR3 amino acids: CASSLNDRTGGYTF. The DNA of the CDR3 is TGTGCCAGTAGCCTAAACGACAGAACAGGGGGCTACACCTTC.

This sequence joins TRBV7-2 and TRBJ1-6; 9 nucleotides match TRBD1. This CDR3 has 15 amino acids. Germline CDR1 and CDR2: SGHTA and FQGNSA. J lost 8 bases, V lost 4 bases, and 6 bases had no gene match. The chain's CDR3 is CASSYGQGMYSPLHF. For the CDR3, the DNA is TGTGCCAGCAGCTACGGACAGGGGATGTATTCACCCCTCCACTTT. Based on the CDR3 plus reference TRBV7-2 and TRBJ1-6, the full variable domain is GAGVSQSPSNKVTEKGKDVELRCDPISGHTALYWYRQSLGQGLEFLIYFQGNSAPDKSGLPSDRFSAERTGGSVSTLTIQRTQQEDSAVYLCASSYGQGMYSPLHFGNGTRLTVT.

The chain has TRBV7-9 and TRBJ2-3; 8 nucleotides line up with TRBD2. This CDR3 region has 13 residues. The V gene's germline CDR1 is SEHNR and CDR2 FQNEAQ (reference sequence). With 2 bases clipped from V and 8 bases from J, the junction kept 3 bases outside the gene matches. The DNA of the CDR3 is TGTGCCAGCAGCTTATTACGGGAGGGTACGCAGTATTTT. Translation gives CASSLLREGTQYF.

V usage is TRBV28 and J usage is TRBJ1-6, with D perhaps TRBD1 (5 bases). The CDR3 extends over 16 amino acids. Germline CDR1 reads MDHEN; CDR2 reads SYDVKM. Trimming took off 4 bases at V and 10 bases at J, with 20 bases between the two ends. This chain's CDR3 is CASSSFTPLTDSPLHF. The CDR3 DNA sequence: TGTGCCAGCAGTTCATTTACTCCCTTGACAGACTCACCCCTCCACTTT.

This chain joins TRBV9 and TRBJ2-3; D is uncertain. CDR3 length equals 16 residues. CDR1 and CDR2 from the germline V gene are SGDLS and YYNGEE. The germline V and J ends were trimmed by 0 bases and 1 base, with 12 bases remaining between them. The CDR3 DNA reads TGTGCCAGCAGCGTAGAACTTGGTCTCGGCACAGATACGCAGTATTTT. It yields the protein CASSVELGLGTDTQYF.

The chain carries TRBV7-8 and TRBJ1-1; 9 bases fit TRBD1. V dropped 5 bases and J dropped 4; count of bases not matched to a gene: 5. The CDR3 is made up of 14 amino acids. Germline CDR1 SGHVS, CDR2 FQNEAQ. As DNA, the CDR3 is TGTGCCAGCAGCCGAGACAGGGGGGGCACTGAAGCTTTCTTT. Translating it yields CASSRDRGGTEAFF.

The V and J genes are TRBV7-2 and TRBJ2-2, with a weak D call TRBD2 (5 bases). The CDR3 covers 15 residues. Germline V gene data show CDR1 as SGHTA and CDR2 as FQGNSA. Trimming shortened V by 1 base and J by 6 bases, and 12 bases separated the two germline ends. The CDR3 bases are TGTGCCAGCAGCTTAGATCACGGGGTGGCCGGGGAGCTGTTTTTT. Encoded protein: CASSLDHGVAGELFF.

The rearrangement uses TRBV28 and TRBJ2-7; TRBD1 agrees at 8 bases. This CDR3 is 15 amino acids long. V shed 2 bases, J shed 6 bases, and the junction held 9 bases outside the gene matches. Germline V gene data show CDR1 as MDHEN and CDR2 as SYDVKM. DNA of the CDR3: TGTGCCAGCAGTTTAACAGGGGGTTCATCTCGCGAGCAGTACTTC. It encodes CASSLTGGSSREQYF.

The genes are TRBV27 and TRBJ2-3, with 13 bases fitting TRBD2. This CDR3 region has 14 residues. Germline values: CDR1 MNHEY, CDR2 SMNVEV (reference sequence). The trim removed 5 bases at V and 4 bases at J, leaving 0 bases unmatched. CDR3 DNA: TGTGCCAGCAGTGGACTAGCGGGAGCAGATACGCAGTATTTT. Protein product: CASSGLAGADTQYF.

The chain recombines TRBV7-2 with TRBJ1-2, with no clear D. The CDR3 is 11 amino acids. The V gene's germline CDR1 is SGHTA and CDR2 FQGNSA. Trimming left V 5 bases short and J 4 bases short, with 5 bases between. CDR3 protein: CASSQLYGYTF. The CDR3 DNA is TGTGCCAGCAGCCAACTCTATGGCTACACCTTC.

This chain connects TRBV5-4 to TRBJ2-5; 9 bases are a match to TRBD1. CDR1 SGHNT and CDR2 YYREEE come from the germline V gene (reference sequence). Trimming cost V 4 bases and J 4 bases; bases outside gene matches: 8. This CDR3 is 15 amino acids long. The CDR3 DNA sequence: TGTGCCAGCAGCCGGCGGACAGGGGCTTCAGAGACCCAGTACTTC. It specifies CASSRRTGASETQYF. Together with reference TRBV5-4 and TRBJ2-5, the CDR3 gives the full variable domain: ETGVTQSPTHLIKTRGQQVTLRCSSQSGHNTVSWYQQALGQGPQFIFQYYREEENGRGNFPPRFSGLQFPNYSSELNVNALELDDSALYLCASSRRTGASETQYFGPGTRLLVL.

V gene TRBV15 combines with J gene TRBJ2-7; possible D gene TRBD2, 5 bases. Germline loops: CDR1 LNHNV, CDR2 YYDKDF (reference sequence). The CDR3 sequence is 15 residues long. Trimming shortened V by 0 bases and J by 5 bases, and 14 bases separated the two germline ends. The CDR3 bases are TGTGCCACCAGCAGAGAAGCCGGGTCCGGGAACGAGCAGTACTTC. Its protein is CATSREAGSGNEQYF.